Presented here are 12 T cell receptor beta chains from one specimen sequenced in a study of shared clonotypes between healthy human individuals. Measured with immunoSEQ multiplex PCR; TCRdb has only the in-frame clones, and not every one. The sample carries more than 550,000 clones, about 90% recorded once. The sequenced material came from memory CD8+ T cells from PBMCs. Subset meaning: CD45RO+ cells pooled with CCR7-negative TemRA cells. All receptors come from a man younger than 35 in good health. Some clones in this sample may be carry-over from other donors' samples.

This chain connects TRBV7-3 to TRBJ2-2; 13 nucleotides line up with TRBD2. This CDR3 region has 15 residues. V lost 5 bases and J lost 7; bases outside the gene matches: 4. Looked up from germline, CDR1 is SGHTA and CDR2 is FQGTGA. CDR3 sequence: CASSRLAGGVGELFF. The CDR3 DNA follows: TGTGCCAGCAGCCGACTAGCGGGAGGAGTCGGGGAGCTGTTTTTT.

This chain joins TRBV27 and TRBJ2-2; TRBD2 matches at 14 bases. V shed 7 bases and J 4 bases; nucleotides not matched to a gene: 8. This CDR3 has 17 residues. CDR1 and CDR2 (germline): MNHEY, SMNVEV (reference sequence). In DNA form, the CDR3 reads TGTGCCAGCAAATTGGGGACTAGCGGGAGTGGCACCGGGGAGCTGTTTTTT. Protein product: CASKLGTSGSGTGELFF.

This clone was seen only a few times. The chain carries TRBV27 and TRBJ2-6; no clear D. Germline values: CDR1 MNHEY, CDR2 SMNVEV (reference sequence). Trimming removed 5 bases at V and 4 bases at J, with 9 bases between. This CDR3 is built from 14 residues. The CDR3, as DNA: TGTGCCAGCAGTCTCCAATCCGGGGCCAACGTCCTGACTTTC. Translation: CASSLQSGANVLTF.

The chain has TRBV5-1 and TRBJ2-3, with TRBD2 matching over 14 bases. The CDR3 runs to 14 residues. Germline V CDR1 and CDR2: SGHRS, YFSETQ. V gave up 8 bases and J gave up 1 base; unmatched junction bases: 0. CDR3 sequence: CARGLAGGTDTQYF. DNA of the CDR3: TGCGCCAGGGGACTAGCGGGAGGCACAGATACGCAGTATTTT.

This clone has only one observation. The chain combines TRBV9 with TRBJ1-5, with D perhaps matching TRBD1 (5 bases). V was shortened by 4 bases and J by 4 bases, with 15 bases between the two germline ends. The CDR3 loop spans 15 amino acids. The germline V gene has CDR1 SGDLS and CDR2 YYNGEE. CDR3 nucleotides: TGTGCCAGCAGCCCTACTTGGGGGTGGAATCAGCCCCAGCATTTT. Encoded protein: CASSPTWGWNQPQHF. Based on the CDR3 plus reference TRBV9 and TRBJ1-5, the full variable domain is DSGVTQTPKHLITATGQRVTLRCSPRSGDLSVYWYQQSLDQGLQFLIQYYNGEERAKGNILERFSAQQFPDLHSELNLSSLELGDSALYFCASSPTWGWNQPQHFGDGTRLSIL.

The J gene is TRBJ2-7, the V gene TRBV7-9, with TRBD2 matching over 12 bases. The CDR3 contains 17 residues. Germline V CDR1 and CDR2: SEHNR, FQNEAQ (reference sequence). V dropped 0 bases and J dropped 4; count of bases not matched to a gene: 7. In nucleotides, the CDR3 is TGTGCCAGCAGCTTAGCCTCGATACTAGCGGGAGGATACGAGCAGTACTTC. Residues: CASSLASILAGGYEQYF.

The gene calls are TRBV11-2 and TRBJ1-5; D unclear. The V end was cut by 1 base, the J end by 5 bases, with 12 bases between. Germline V gives CDR1 SGHAT, CDR2 FQNNGV. There are 15 residues in the CDR3. CDR3 sequence (DNA): TGTGCCAGCAGCTTAGCCTCCTCATCGGATCAGCCCCAGCATTTT. The encoded protein is CASSLASSSDQPQHF.

The V gene is TRBV29-1, the J gene TRBJ1-1, with D hard to call. V was trimmed by 4 bases and J by 6 bases, leaving 15 bases between them. The CDR3 is 13 residues long. Germline loops: CDR1 SQVTM, CDR2 ANQGSEA. The CDR3 sequence: CSVAPGKVPEAFF. Written as DNA, the CDR3 is TGCAGCGTTGCCCCGGGGAAGGTGCCTGAAGCTTTCTTT.

The V call is TRBV7-6, the J call TRBJ2-2, with TRBD2 matching over 12 bases. The ends lost 2 bases at V and 7 bases at J; junction bases unmatched: 11. From germline, CDR1 is SGHVS and CDR2 FNYEAQ. The CDR3 length is 18 residues. The CDR3 DNA follows: TGTGCCAGCAGCTTAATGCCCCTAGCGGGAGGGCCCGGCGGGGAGCTGTTTTTT. Translated: CASSLMPLAGGPGGELFF.

This chain links TRBV6-5 with TRBJ2-1, with no clear D. From germline, CDR1 is MNHEY and CDR2 SVGAGI. Trimming removed 4 bases at V and 2 bases at J, with 9 bases between. There are 14 residues in the CDR3. The CDR3 loop is CASSSPQPYNEQFF. CDR3 in DNA: TGTGCCAGCAGTTCGCCTCAACCCTACAATGAGCAGTTCTTC.

This chain links TRBV27 with TRBJ2-1, with TRBD2 matching 9 bases. The V and J ends lost 7 bases and 10 bases, in that order; junction bases with no gene match: 2. From germline, CDR1 is MNHEY and CDR2 SMNVEV (reference sequence). There are 11 residues in the CDR3. The CDR3 DNA reads as TGTGCCAGCACCAGCGGGGGGGAGCAGTTCTTC. Residues: CASTSGGEQFF.

This chain uses TRBV11-2 with TRBJ2-7; 8 positions agree with TRBD2. CDR1 and CDR2 (germline): SGHAT, FQNNGV. The junction had 11 bases not matched to a gene; V was cut back by 5 bases and J by 2 bases. The CDR3 is made up of 16 amino acids. The CDR3: CASSPEAGALTYEQYF. The CDR3 DNA reads TGTGCCAGCAGCCCAGAAGCGGGAGCCCTTACCTACGAGCAGTACTTC.